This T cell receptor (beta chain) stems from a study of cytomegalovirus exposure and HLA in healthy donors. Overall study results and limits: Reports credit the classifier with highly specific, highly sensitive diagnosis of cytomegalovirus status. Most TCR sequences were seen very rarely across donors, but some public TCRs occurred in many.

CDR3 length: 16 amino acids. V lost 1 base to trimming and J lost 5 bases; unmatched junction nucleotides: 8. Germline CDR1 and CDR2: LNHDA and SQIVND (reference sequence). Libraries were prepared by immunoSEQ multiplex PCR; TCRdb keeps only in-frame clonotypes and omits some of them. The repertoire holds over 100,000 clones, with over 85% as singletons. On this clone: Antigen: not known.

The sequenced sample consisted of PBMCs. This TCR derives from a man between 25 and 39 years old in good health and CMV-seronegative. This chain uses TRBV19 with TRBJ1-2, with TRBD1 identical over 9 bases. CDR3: CASSIGRQGERYGYTF. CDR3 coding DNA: TGTGCCAGTAGTATAGGGCGACAGGGGGAGCGGTATGGCTACACCTTC. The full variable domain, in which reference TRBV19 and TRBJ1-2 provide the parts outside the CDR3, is DGGITQSPKYLFRKEGQNVTLSCEQNLNHDAMYWYRQDPGQGLRLIYYSQIVNDFQKGDIAEGYSVSREKKESFPLTVTSAQKNPTAFYLCASSIGRQGERYGYTFGSGTRLTVV.